The entry that follows covers one TCR beta chain sequence. Its cognate antigen is unknown. The CDR3 runs to 18 residues. V gave up 0 bases and J gave up 5 bases; unmatched junction bases: 11. Germline V gives CDR1 LGHNA, CDR2 YSLEER. These data are taken from a study of cytomegalovirus exposure and HLA in healthy donors. Study outcomes and limitations: 16,951 TCR beta sequences were associated with HLA alleles at 0.05 false discovery rate in a later analysis.

The PCR was carried out with 60 Vbeta primers and 13 Jbeta primers. The table came from immunoSEQ multiplex PCR; TCRdb's copy has only in-frame clones and leaves some out. The repertoire holds under 250,000 clones, over 75% seen once, with 1.8% in the top ten. Sequenced sample: PBMCs. The TCR sequence derives from a male donor in good health and CMV-seronegative. The chain links TRBV4-3 to TRBJ2-1; 9 nucleotides line up with TRBD2. The CDR3 bases are TGCGCCAGCAGCCAAGAGTGGGGCCTAGCGGGGTACAACAATGAGCAGTTCTTC. It codes for CASSQEWGLAGYNNEQFF.